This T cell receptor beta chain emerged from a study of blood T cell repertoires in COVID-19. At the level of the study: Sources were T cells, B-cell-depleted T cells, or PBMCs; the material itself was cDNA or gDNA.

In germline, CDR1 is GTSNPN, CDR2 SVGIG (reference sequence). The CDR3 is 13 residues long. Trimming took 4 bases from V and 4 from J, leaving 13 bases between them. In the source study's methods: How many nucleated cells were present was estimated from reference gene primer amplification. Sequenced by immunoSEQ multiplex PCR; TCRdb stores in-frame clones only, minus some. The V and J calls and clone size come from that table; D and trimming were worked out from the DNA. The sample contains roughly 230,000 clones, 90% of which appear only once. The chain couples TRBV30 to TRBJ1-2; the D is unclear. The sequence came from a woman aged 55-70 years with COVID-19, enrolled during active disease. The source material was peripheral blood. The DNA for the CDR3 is TGTGCCTGGAAGCGTACGGCTCTCTATGGCTACACCTTC. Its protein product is CAWKRTALYGYTF.